These 19 T cell receptor beta chains share one sample of origin, sequenced in a study of blood T cell repertoires in COVID-19. The protocol was immunoSEQ multiplex PCR, while the TCRdb copy is restricted to in-frame clones and leaves out a portion. The table lists about 150,000 clones, roughly 83% of them singletons. The sequencing sample was made of peripheral blood. These TCRs come from a woman aged 55-70 years with COVID-19, enrolled during active disease.

The V gene is TRBV30, the J gene TRBJ1-2, with D uncertain. Germline V gives CDR1 GTSNPN, CDR2 SVGIG (reference sequence). The CDR3 has 11 amino acids. The V end lost 5 bases, the J end lost 7 bases, and 11 bases lay between the germline ends. The CDR3 DNA sequence: TGTGCCTGGGTAGGGCGGGTTGGCTACACCTTC. Translation: CAWVGRVGYTF.

The chain links TRBV7-8 to TRBJ1-4; 9 bases agree with TRBD1. V was clipped by 6 bases and J by 8 bases; unmatched bases: 7. The CDR3 is made up of 14 amino acids. CDR1 and CDR2 (germline): SGHVS, FQNEAQ. CDR3 protein: CASRRGQGSEKLFF. CDR3 coding DNA: TGTGCCAGCAGACGGGGACAGGGTTCCGAAAAACTGTTTTTT.

The chain links TRBV6-5 to TRBJ1-5; 7 bases align to TRBD1. Germline V gene data show CDR1 as MNHEY and CDR2 as SVGAGI. Trimming took 8 bases from V and 2 from J; bases not matched to a gene: 9. The CDR3 spans 15 residues. The CDR3 loop reads CASGGQHGGNQPQHF. The DNA of the CDR3 is TGTGCCAGCGGGGGACAGCACGGGGGCAATCAGCCCCAGCATTTT.

In this sample, this clone turned up once. The chain uses TRBV27 and TRBJ2-1; TRBD2 agrees at 13 bases. With V trimmed by 6 bases and J by 6 bases, 8 bases remained unmatched. The CDR3 covers 16 residues. Germline-derived CDR1 and CDR2 are MNHEY and SMNVEV (reference sequence). CDR3: CASRPLLAGGPNEQFF. The CDR3 DNA sequence: TGTGCCAGCAGACCCTTACTAGCGGGAGGGCCCAATGAGCAGTTCTTC.

The chain combines TRBV7-8 with TRBJ1-2; D ambiguous. V was pared by 1 base and J by 8 bases, with 11 bases between. CDR1 SGHVS and CDR2 FQNEAQ come from the germline V gene. The length of the CDR3 is 13 residues. CDR3 DNA sequence: TGTGCCAGCAGCTTAGATGAGCCTTTGGGCTACACCTTC. It codes for CASSLDEPLGYTF.

The rearrangement uses TRBV27 and TRBJ1-1; tentative D call: TRBD1 (5 bases). The germline V and J ends were trimmed by 3 bases and 10 bases, with 15 bases remaining between them. CDR1 and CDR2 from the germline V gene are MNHEY and SMNVEV (reference sequence). The CDR3 loop spans 13 amino acids. The CDR3 DNA reads as TGTGCCAGCAGTTTTCAGCTGGGGGGGAGAGCTTTCTTT. This codes for CASSFQLGGRAFF.

V usage is TRBV5-1 and J usage is TRBJ2-5; D gene ambiguous. Trimming took off 1 base at V and 2 bases at J, with 9 bases between the two ends. Germline loops: CDR1 SGHRS, CDR2 YFSETQ. The CDR3 has 14 amino acids. The CDR3 coding sequence is TGCGCCAGCAGCTTGCAGAGGAATCAAGAGACCCAGTACTTC. It is translated as CASSLQRNQETQYF.

The chain uses TRBV9 and TRBJ2-1; weak D call: TRBD1 (6 bases). This CDR3 has 17 amino acids. From germline, CDR1 is SGDLS and CDR2 YYNGEE. Trimming removed 1 base from V and 0 bases from J, with 14 bases in between. CDR3 sequence (DNA): TGTGCCAGCAGCGTATACGACAGGTCGGGCTCCTACAATGAGCAGTTCTTC. Protein: CASSVYDRSGSYNEQFF.

For the CDR3, the DNA is TGCGCCAGCTGTGAGCGGGAGGGCACGTTCTTC. Its translation: CASCEREGTFF. This chain joins TRBV23-1 and TRBJ2-1; TRBD2 matches at 10 bases. TRBV23-1 is filed as an ORF, its function uncertain. J was trimmed by 15 bases and V by 8 bases; bases with no gene match: 7. The CDR3 consists of 11 residues.

This clone was recorded many times. The chain is built from TRBV7-2 and TRBJ1-2; 7 bases fit TRBD1. The CDR3 is 13 amino acids. Germline CDR1 reads SGHTA; CDR2 reads FQGNSA. V gave up 5 bases and J gave up 8 bases; unmatched junction bases: 8. This CDR3 reads CASSPLDRHGYTF. The CDR3 nucleotides read TGTGCCAGCAGCCCATTGGACAGGCACGGCTACACCTTC. Based on the CDR3 plus reference TRBV7-2 and TRBJ1-2, the full variable domain is GAGVSQSPSNKVTEKGKDVELRCDPISGHTALYWYRQSLGQGLEFLIYFQGNSAPDKSGLPSDRFSAERTGGSVSTLTIQRTQQEDSAVYLCASSPLDRHGYTFGSGTRLTVV.

This clone has only one observation. The CDR3 region has the DNA TGTGCCAGCAGCCCCTCCCCGGGGGTCTACAATGAGCAGTTCTTC. The encoded protein is CASSPSPGVYNEQFF. The chain links TRBV6-2 or TRBV6-3 to TRBJ2-1; D possibly corresponds to TRBD2 (6 bases). The V gene's germline CDR1 is MNHEY and CDR2 SVGEGT. CDR3 length: 15 residues. V was pared by 6 bases and J by 3 bases, with 15 bases between.

The chain uses TRBV19 and TRBJ1-5, with 8 bases aligning to TRBD1. The V gene end was trimmed by 4 bases and the J gene end by 7 bases; junction bases not matched to a gene: 9. The CDR3 totals 15 residues. CDR1 is LNHDA, CDR2 SQIVND, per germline (reference sequence). The CDR3 sequence is CASSRGQVLGQPQHF. Written as DNA, the CDR3 is TGTGCCAGTAGTAGGGGACAGGTCCTCGGACAGCCCCAGCATTTT.

The gene calls are TRBV3-1 (or the pseudogene TRBV3-2) and TRBJ2-1; TRBD2 matches 10 bases. This CDR3 spans 17 amino acids. CDR1 and CDR2 from the germline V gene are LGHDT and YNNKEL (reference sequence). V shed 0 bases and J 5 bases; nucleotides not matched to a gene: 7. This chain's CDR3 is CASSQEAGGVDNNEQFF. The CDR3 nucleotides read TGTGCCAGCAGCCAAGAAGCGGGAGGGGTGGATAACAATGAGCAGTTCTTC.

The chain is built from TRBV5-6 and TRBJ1-3, with unresolved D. Trimming removed 6 bases at V and 0 bases at J, with 19 bases between. CDR3 length equals 17 residues. Germline V gives CDR1 SGHDT, CDR2 YYEEEE. CDR3 in DNA: TGTGCCAGCATGCCGTCTCGGCGGCTCCTCTCTGGAAACACCATATATTTT. It encodes CASMPSRRLLSGNTIYF.

The chain recombines TRBV6-5 with TRBJ2-1; TRBD1 agrees at 10 bases. The V gene's germline CDR1 is MNHEY and CDR2 SVGAGI. This CDR3 is built from 15 residues. J lost 9 bases, V lost 6 bases, and 11 bases had no gene match. CDR3 region: CASSHSGDRGGEQFF. The CDR3, as DNA: TGTGCCAGCAGCCACTCGGGGGACAGGGGCGGTGAGCAGTTCTTC.

The J gene is TRBJ2-1, the V gene TRBV7-8; the match to TRBD1 covers 8 bases. Per the germline V gene, CDR1 is SGHVS and CDR2 is FQNEAQ. V dropped 7 bases and J dropped 0; count of bases not matched to a gene: 8. The CDR3 is 16 amino acids. The CDR3 is CASTITGTGSYNEQFF. The CDR3 DNA sequence: TGTGCCAGCACCATAACAGGGACAGGCTCCTACAATGAGCAGTTCTTC. Together with reference TRBV7-8 and TRBJ2-1, the CDR3 gives the full variable domain: GAGVSQSPRYKVAKRGQDVALRCDPISGHVSLFWYQQALGQGPEFLTYFQNEAQLDKSGLPSDRFFAERPEGSVSTLKIQRTQQEDSAVYLCASTITGTGSYNEQFFGPGTRLTVL.

CDR3 nucleotides: TGTGCCACCAGTGATTTGGGGGGGGGTCGCACAGATACGCAGTATTTT. This translates into CATSDLGGGRTDTQYF. The V gene is TRBV24-1, the J gene TRBJ2-3; 7 bases match TRBD2. Germline loops: CDR1 KGHDR, CDR2 SFDVKD. There are 16 residues in the CDR3. V lost 0 bases to trimming and J lost 1 base; unmatched junction nucleotides: 3.

The chain is built from TRBV29-1 and TRBJ2-3, with 7 bases lining up with TRBD2. Germline values: CDR1 SQVTM, CDR2 ANQGSEA. The V gene end was trimmed by 3 bases and the J gene end by 4 bases; junction bases not matched to a gene: 4. The CDR3 totals 13 residues. CDR3 amino acids: CSVDGGGADTQYF. The DNA for the CDR3 is TGCAGCGTTGATGGCGGGGGAGCAGATACGCAGTATTTT.

V usage is TRBV9 and J usage is TRBJ1-1; D gene ambiguous. The V gene's germline CDR1 is SGDLS and CDR2 YYNGEE. V gave up 0 bases and J gave up 3 bases, with 6 bases separating them. The CDR3 length is 13 residues. The CDR3 sequence: CASSVEQHTEAFF. DNA for the CDR3: TGTGCCAGCAGCGTAGAACAGCACACTGAAGCTTTCTTT.